This entry concerns a single TCR beta chain. The length of the CDR3 is 15 residues. V dropped 2 bases and J dropped 5; count of bases not matched to a gene: 7. Germline V lookup: CDR1 LGHNA, CDR2 YSLEER. Ages ranged from about 18 to 89 years, with residence in 24 US areas. Cohort 3 recovered donors had two negative PCRs, clearance, or symptom resolution. This specimen comes from a study of blood T cell repertoires in COVID-19. The overall study: Sites across the United States, Italy and Spain contributed samples from acute and convalescent COVID-19.

Measured with immunoSEQ multiplex PCR; TCRdb has only the in-frame clones, and not every one. In the table there are some 300,000 clones, over 85% of which are singletons. The specimen was PBMCs or T cells enriched from blood (not recorded which). The V and J genes are TRBV4-3 and TRBJ2-7; TRBD1 aligns across 9 bases. The TCR was taken from a woman in her thirties who had recovered from COVID-19. As DNA, the CDR3 is TGCGCCAGCAGCCAAACCGGGACAGGGATCGACGAGCAGTACTTC. Its translation is CASSQTGTGIDEQYF.